Reported below is one T cell receptor (beta chain). The target antigen is unknown. These data are taken from a study of tumor-infiltrating lymphocytes in primary liver carcinoma. Across the whole study: Male and female patients aged 30 to 69 years made up the cohort.

Joint extraction of RNA and DNA used roughly 20-33 mg of bulk tissue that was unsorted. Chronic HBV infection, untreated so far, was present in the patients. With a constant-region primer, TCR beta cDNA was made from 450 to 500 ng of total RNA. Three rounds of nested multiplex PCR with slightly modified ARM-PCR produced TCR beta libraries. The first two PCR rounds, roughly 10 cycles each, used TRBV1-TRBV30 forward primers and a C-beta reverse primer. TCRdb analysed the multiplex PCR reads with MiXCR anew, one entry per CDR3 protein. The sample lists about 120,000 distinct CDR3 sequences; about two thirds were seen once. Germline CDR1 SNHLY, CDR2 FYNNEI. This CDR3 is 15 amino acids long. With 3 bases clipped from V and 10 bases from J, the junction kept 14 bases outside the gene matches. Study results and limitations: Tumors significantly exceeded blood in top-250-clone fraction (p = 0.039). It was tumor-adjacent and tumor-blood pairs that overlapped less than tumor region pairs did.

V usage is TRBV2 and J usage is TRBJ2-7; TRBD2 aligns across 8 bases. The TCR sequence derives from a woman aged 55-75 years with primary liver carcinoma and hepatitis B virus infection. The sequencing input was tumor-adjacent normal liver tissue. CDR3 nucleotides: TGTGCCAGCAGTGAGGCGGGACTAGAACCGAGTGATCAGTACTTC. It codes for CASSEAGLEPSDQYF.